This T cell receptor beta chain comes out of a study of patients and donors after allogeneic stem cell transplantation. V lost 2 bases to trimming and J lost 4 bases; unmatched junction nucleotides: 8. The CDR3 totals 16 residues. The germline V gene has CDR1 KGHSH and CDR2 LQKENI. TCRdb independently ran MiXCR on the RT-PCR reads; one entry per CDR3 protein. The sample has about a million distinct CDR3 sequences, roughly 18% seen once. This clonotype was found a few times. This receptor was obtained from a human donor who was either an allogeneic HSCT recipient or a stem cell or donor lymphocyte infusion donor (not recorded which). It is not recorded whose cells these are; they may come from a transplant donor. The gene calls are TRBV18 and TRBJ2-1; 7 positions match TRBD1. The sample was blood, either unsorted or a sorted T cell fraction (not recorded which). CDR3 sequence reads: CASSPAPWDRYNEQFF. CDR3 nucleotides: TGTGCCAGCTCACCAGCGCCTTGGGACAGATACAATGAGCAGTTCTTC.